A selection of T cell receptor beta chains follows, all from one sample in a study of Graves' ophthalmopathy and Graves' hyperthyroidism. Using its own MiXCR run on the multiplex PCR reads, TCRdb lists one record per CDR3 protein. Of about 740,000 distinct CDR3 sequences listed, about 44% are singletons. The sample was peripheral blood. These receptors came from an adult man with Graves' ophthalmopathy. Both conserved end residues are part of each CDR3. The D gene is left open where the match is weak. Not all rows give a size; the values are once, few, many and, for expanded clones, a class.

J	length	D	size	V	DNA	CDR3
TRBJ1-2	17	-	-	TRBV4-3	TGCGCCAGCAGCCAAGAGTCTGAGGCACAACGAAACTATGGCTACACCTTC	CASSQESEAQRNYGYTF
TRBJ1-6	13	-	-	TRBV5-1	TGCGCCAGCAGCTTAACGTGGGATTCGCCCCTCCACTTT	CASSLTWDSPLHF
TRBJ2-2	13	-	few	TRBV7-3	TGTGCCAGCAGTGAGCCTGACACCGGGGAGCTGTTTTTT	CASSEPDTGELFF
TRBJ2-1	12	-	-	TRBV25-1	TGTGCCAGCAGCCTATTGTATAATGAGCAGTTCTTC	CASSLLYNEQFF
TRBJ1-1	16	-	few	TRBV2	TGTGCCAGCAGTGAGGGGGGGCGCGAGATGAACACTGAAGCTTTCTTT	CASSEGGREMNTEAFF
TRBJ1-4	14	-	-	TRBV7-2	TGTGCCAGCAGCTTACCAGCGAGCTCTGGAAAACTGTTTTTT	CASSLPASSGKLFF
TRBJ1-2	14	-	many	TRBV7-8	TGTGCCAGCAGCTTAGCTCTACTAAACTATGGCTACACCTTC	CASSLALLNYGYTF
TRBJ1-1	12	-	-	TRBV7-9	TGTGCCAGCAGCTTTCGGGGGGCAGCCGCTTTCTTT	CASSFRGAAAFF
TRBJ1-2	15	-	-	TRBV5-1	TGCGCCAGCAGCTTGGTCGGGGGGACCCCAGTGGGCTACACCTTC	CASSLVGGTPVGYTF
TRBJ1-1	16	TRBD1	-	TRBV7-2	TGTGCCAGCAGCCCCCTTTCGGGACAGGCGAACACTGAAGCTTTCTTT	CASSPLSGQANTEAFF
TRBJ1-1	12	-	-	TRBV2	TGTGCCAGCAGTGAACAGGGTGGTGAAGCTTTCTTT	CASSEQGGEAFF
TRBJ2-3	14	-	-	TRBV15	TGTGCCACCAGCAGAGGGGGGGAGACAGATACGCAGTATTTT	CATSRGGETDTQYF
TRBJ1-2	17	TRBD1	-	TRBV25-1	TGTGCCAGCAGTCCAGGGGGCTCAAACGTGGTGAACTATGGCTACACCTTC	CASSPGGSNVVNYGYTF
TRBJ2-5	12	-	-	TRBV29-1	TGCAGCGTTGGGGGGGACAAAGAGACCCAGTACTTC	CSVGGDKETQYF
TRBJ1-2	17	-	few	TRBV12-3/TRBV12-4	TGTGCCAGCAGTTCCTGGGACACCACTTCGACTAACTATGGCTACACCTTC	CASSSWDTTSTNYGYTF
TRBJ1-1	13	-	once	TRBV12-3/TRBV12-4	TGTGCCAGCAGTTTTACGGTGAACACTGGAGCTTTCTTT	CASSFTVNTGAFF
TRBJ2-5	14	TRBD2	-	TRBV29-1	TGCAGCGTGAGACTAGCGGGGAAGCAAGAGACCCAGTACTTC	CSVRLAGKQETQYF
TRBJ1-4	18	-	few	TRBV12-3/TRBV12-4	TGTGCCAGCAGTTACACACCCCTACGCGTAGCTCGCAATGAAAAACTGTTTTTT	CASSYTPLRVARNEKLFF
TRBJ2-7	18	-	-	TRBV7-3	TGTGCCAGCAGCTTAAAAGGGCCAGGGTCTCCTGGAGGCTACGAGCAGTACTTC	CASSLKGPGSPGGYEQYF
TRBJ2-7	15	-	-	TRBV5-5	TGTGCCAGCAGTCTTCGAGGACAGAGCCTCTACGAGCAGTACTTC	CASSLRGQSLYEQYF
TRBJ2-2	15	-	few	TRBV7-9	TGTGCCAGCAGCTTGGACTTCCTACTAACCGGGGAGCTGTTTTTT	CASSLDFLLTGELFF
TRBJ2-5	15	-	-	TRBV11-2	TGTGCCAGCAGCTTAACCGGGAAGGACCAAGAGACCCAGTACTTC	CASSLTGKDQETQYF
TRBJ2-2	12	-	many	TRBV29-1	TGCAGCGTTGAATGGCTAGCCGGGGAGCTGTTTTTT	CSVEWLAGELFF
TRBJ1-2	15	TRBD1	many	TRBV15	TGTGCCACCAGCAGGGACAGGGTGATCAACTATGGCTACACCTTC	CATSRDRVINYGYTF
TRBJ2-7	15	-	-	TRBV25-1	TGTGCCAGCAGTTTATCTAGAAGCGGAGGGGACGAGCAGTACTTC	CASSLSRSGGDEQYF
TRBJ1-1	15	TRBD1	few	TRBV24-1	TGTGCCACCAGTGACCGGAGAACAGGGGGAGATGAAGCTTTCTTT	CATSDRRTGGDEAFF
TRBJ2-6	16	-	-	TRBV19	TGTGCCAGTAGTAGCTTAACAGGGTCTGGGGCCAACGTCCTGACTTTC	CASSSLTGSGANVLTF
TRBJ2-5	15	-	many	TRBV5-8	TGTGCCAGCAGCTTGGGAGCACTGAGAGTGGAGACCCAGTACTTC	CASSLGALRVETQYF
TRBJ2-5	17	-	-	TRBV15	TGTGCCACCAGCAGAGATATCGGGGCCAATATTATGGAGACCCAGTACTTC	CATSRDIGANIMETQYF
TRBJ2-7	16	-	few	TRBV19	TGTGCCAGTAGTATAGACCAGGGTCTTCGGCGCTACGAGCAGTACTTC	CASSIDQGLRRYEQYF
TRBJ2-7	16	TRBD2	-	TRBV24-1	TGTGCCACCAGTGATCCGATACGAGCGGGAAGGAACGAGCAGTACTTC	CATSDPIRAGRNEQYF
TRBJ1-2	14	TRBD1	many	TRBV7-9	TGTGCCAGCAGCCCGCGGGACAGACCCTATGGCTACACCTTC	CASSPRDRPYGYTF
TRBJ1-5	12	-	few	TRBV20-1	TGCAGTGCTAGGATTCAGAATCAGCCCCAGCATTTT	CSARIQNQPQHF
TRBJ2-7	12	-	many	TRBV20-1	TGCAGTGCTTACCGGAGCTCCTACGAGCAGTACTTC	CSAYRSSYEQYF
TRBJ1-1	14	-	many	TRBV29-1	TGCAGCGTTGAAGTCTGGAGCGGCGGCACTGAAGCTTTCTTT	CSVEVWSGGTEAFF
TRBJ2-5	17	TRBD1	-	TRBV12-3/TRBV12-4	TGTGCCAGCAGTTCCCCAACAGGGGGCAAGGGAAAGGAGACCCAGTACTTC	CASSSPTGGKGKETQYF
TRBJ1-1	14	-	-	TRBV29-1	TGCAACGTTCCCCCATCAGGTAGTGGCACTGAAGCTTTCTTT	CNVPPSGSGTEAFF
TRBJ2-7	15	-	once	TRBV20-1	TGCAGTGCTAACAACCGAAGACAGGCCTTCGACGAGCAGTACTTC	CSANNRRQAFDEQYF
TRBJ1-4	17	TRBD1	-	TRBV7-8	TGTGCCAGCAGCGTTCTCGTCGGGGACAGGGGAAGTGAAAAACTGTTTTTT	CASSVLVGDRGSEKLFF
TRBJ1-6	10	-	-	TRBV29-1	TGCAGCGCCAGGAGCCCGGAACTACACTTT	CSARSPELHF
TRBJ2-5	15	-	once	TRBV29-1	TGCAGCGTTGAAGAACCGGCCGGGTCTACGGAGACCCAGTACTTC	CSVEEPAGSTETQYF
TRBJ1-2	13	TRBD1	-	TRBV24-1	TGTGCCAGCAGTTCTCGACAGGGTAAAGGCTACACCTTC	CASSSRQGKGYTF
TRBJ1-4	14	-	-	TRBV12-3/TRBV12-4	TGTGCCAGCAGTTACGCAGGGACGGTGGAAAAACTGTTTTTT	CASSYAGTVEKLFF
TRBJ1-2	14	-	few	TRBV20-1	TGCAGTGCTAGTGACACACGAAGGGCCTATGGCTACACCTTC	CSASDTRRAYGYTF